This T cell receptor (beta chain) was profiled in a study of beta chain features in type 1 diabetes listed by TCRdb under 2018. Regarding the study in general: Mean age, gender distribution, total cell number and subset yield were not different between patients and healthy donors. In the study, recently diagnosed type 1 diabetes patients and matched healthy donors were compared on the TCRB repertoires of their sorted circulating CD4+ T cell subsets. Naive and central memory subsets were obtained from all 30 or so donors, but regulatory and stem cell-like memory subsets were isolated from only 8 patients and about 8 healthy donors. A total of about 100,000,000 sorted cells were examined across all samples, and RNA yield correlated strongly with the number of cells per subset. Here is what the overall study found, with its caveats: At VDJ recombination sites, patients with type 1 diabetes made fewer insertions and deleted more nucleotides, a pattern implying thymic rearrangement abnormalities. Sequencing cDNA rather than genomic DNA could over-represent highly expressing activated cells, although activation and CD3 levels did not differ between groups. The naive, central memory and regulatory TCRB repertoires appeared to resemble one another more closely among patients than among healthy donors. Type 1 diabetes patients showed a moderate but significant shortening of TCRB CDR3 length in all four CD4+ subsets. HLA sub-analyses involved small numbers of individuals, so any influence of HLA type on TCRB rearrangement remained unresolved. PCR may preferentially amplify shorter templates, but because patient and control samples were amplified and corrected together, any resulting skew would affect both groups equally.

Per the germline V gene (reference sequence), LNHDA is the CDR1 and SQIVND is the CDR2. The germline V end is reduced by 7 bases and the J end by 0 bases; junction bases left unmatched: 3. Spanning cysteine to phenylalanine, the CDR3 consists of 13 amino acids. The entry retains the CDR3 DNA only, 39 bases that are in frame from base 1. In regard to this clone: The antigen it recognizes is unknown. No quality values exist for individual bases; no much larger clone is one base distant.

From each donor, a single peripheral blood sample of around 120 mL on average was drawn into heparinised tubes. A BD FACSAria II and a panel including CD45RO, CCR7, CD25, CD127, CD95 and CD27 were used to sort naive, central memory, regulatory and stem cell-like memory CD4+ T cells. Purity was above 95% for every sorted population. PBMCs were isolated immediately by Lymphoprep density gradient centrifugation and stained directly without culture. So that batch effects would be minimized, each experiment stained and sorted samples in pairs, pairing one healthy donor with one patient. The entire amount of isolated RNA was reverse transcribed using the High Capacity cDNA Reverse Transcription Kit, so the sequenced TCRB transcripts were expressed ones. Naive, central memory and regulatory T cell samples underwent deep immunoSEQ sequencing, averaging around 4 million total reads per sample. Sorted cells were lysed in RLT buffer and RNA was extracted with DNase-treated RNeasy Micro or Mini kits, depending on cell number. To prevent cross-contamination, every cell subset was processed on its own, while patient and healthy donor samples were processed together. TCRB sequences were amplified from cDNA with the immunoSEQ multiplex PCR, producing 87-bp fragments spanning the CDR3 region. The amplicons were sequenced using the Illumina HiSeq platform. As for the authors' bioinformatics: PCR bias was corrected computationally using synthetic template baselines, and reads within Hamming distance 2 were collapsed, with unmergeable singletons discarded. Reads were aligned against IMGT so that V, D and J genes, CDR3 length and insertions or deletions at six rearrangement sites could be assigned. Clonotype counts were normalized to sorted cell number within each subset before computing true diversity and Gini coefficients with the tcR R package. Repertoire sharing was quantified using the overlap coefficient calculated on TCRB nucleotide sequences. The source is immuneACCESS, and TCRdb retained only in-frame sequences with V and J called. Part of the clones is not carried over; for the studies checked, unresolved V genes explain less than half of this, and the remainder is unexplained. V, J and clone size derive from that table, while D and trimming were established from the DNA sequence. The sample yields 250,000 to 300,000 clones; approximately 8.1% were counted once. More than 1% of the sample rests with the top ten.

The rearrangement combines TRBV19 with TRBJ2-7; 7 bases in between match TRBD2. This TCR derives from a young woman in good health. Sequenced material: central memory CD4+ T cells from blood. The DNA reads TGTGCCAGTAAAGCGGGGAGCTCCTACGAGCAGTACTTC. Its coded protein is CASKAGSSYEQYF.